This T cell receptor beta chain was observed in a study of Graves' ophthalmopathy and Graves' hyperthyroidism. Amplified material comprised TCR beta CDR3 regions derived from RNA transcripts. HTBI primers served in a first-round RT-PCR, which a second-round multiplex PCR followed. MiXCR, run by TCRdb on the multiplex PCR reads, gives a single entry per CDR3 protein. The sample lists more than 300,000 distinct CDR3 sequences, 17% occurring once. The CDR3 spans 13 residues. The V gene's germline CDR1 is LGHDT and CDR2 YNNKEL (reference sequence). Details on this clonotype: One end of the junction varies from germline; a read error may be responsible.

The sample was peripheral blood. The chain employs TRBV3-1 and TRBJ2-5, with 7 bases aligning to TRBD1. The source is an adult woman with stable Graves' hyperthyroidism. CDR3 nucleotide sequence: TGTGCCAGCAGCCAATTCGGGACAGAGACCCGGTACTTC. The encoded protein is CASSQFGTETRYF.